This is a list of T cell receptor beta chains from one sample in a study of identical twins. TCRdb called the 5' RACE reads again in MiXCR, with one record for every CDR3 protein. The table includes 350,000 to 450,000 distinct CDR3 sequences, about 18% detected once. Sequenced: naive T cells sorted from blood. The receptors here all came from a man aged 50 or older in good health. The conserved cysteine and the conserved F or W are not part of the CDR3 here.

v_gene	j_gene	CDR3aa
TRBV7-9	TRBJ2-1	ASTTPSYNEQF
TRBV5-1	TRBJ2-6	ASSFGYSGANVLT
TRBV7-9	TRBJ2-3	ASSLEGRYTDTQY
TRBV20-1	TRBJ2-1	SARGTSGKFIHEQF
TRBV19	TRBJ2-7	ASSSPGQGSSYEQY
TRBV12-3/TRBV12-4	TRBJ2-7	ASRGFRDQNYEQY
TRBV20-1	TRBJ1-4	SARDFDSLGEKLF
TRBV24-1	TRBJ2-2	ATSAGDPNTGELF
TRBV12-3/TRBV12-4	TRBJ2-7	ASLRGGHSYEQY
TRBV7-2	TRBJ2-5	ASSPFNPLSALAQY
TRBV29-1	TRBJ2-3	SVEGRATDTQY
TRBV10-1	TRBJ2-3	ASSETRLAGSTDTQY
TRBV29-1	TRBJ2-7	SAALGPLTGGQKRFSYEQY